Listed below are T cell receptor beta chains from one sample, sequenced in a study of T-cell memory formation after mild COVID-19. MiXCR was run by TCRdb on the 5' RACE reads, yielding one entry per CDR3 protein. The sample records fewer than 50,000 distinct CDR3 sequences, 6% to 9.5% being singletons. The sequenced sample consisted of PBMCs or a T cell subset sorted from them (not recorded which). The source is a man between 18 and 29 years old who had mild COVID-19 (a few samples of this study predate the infection). Cell type and time point are not known. Each CDR3 is given with its conserved first and last residue. Each record gives: V gene, J gene, D gene, clone size, CDR3 DNA, CDR3 protein. The D gene is left open where the match is weak. Clone size is not always given. Where it is, it says once, few, many or a class for expanded clones.

TRBV6-5,TRBJ2-3,-,many,TGTGCCAGCAGCGCACAGGGGACTAGCACAGATACGCAGTATTTT,CASSAQGTSTDTQYF
TRBV7-9,TRBJ2-3,TRBD1,-,TGTGCCAGCAGCTTGGGACAGAGGGCTGCAGATACGCAGTATTTT,CASSLGQRAADTQYF
TRBV12-3/TRBV12-4,TRBJ2-3,TRBD2,-,TGTGCCAGCAGTTTGGGACTAGCGGGGGTTGTAGATACGCAGTATTTT,CASSLGLAGVVDTQYF
TRBV2,TRBJ2-3,-,-,TGTGCCAGCAGTGAAGCAGCAACTACGGGTACGCAGTATTTT,CASSEAATTGTQYF
TRBV7-3,TRBJ2-5,-,few,TGTGCCAGCAGCTTATCGGGACCTAGTCTGGGGGAGACCCAGTACTTC,CASSLSGPSLGETQYF
TRBV7-9,TRBJ1-1,-,few,TGTGCCAGCAGCGTCGGACAGCCCGTGAACACTGAAGCTTTCTTT,CASSVGQPVNTEAFF
TRBV7-3,TRBJ1-2,TRBD1,few,TGTGCCAGCAGCCAGACAGGGAAGGATGGCTACACCTTC,CASSQTGKDGYTF
TRBV10-3,TRBJ2-1,TRBD1,many,TGTGCCGCCAGGACAGGGAACAATGAGCAGTTCTTC,CAARTGNNEQFF
TRBV9,TRBJ1-2,TRBD1,-,TGTGCCAGCAGTAGACAGGGGGCAGAATATGGCTACACCTTC,CASSRQGAEYGYTF
TRBV5-1,TRBJ1-1,-,many,TGCGCCAGCAGCCCCACGACAGATATGAACACTGAAGCTTTCTTT,CASSPTTDMNTEAFF
TRBV5-6,TRBJ1-6,TRBD1,few,TGTGCCAGCAGCTTACAGGGGGCTGGCCCCCTCCACTTT,CASSLQGAGPLHF
TRBV4-3,TRBJ1-1,-,-,TGCGCCAGCAGCCAACCCGGGGGTGCCGAAGCTTTCTTT,CASSQPGGAEAFF
TRBV4-2,TRBJ1-4,-,few,TGTGCCAGCAGCCAAAGTTTTGGGGCCTACCCACTCAGACTGTTTTTT,CASSQSFGAYPLRLFF
TRBV20-1,TRBJ1-5,-,few,TGCAGTGCTAGACGCGGCCTCAATCAGCCCCAGCATTTT,CSARRGLNQPQHF
TRBV4-2,TRBJ2-7,-,few,TGTGCCAGCAGCCAAGAATGGTCCGTCGACGAGCAGTACTTC,CASSQEWSVDEQYF
TRBV7-3,TRBJ2-5,-,many,TGTGCCAGCAGCCCAGGCAGGCTAGAAACCCAGTACTTC,CASSPGRLETQYF
TRBV9,TRBJ1-6,-,-,TGTGCCAGCAGCGGCCGTCGGAATAATTCACCCCTCCACTTT,CASSGRRNNSPLHF
TRBV5-1,TRBJ2-3,-,-,TGCGCCAGCAGTCCAGAGGCGGTCACAGATACGCAGTATTTT,CASSPEAVTDTQYF
TRBV12-3/TRBV12-4,TRBJ2-1,-,many,TGTGCCAGCAGTTCGTGGGATGAGCAGTTCTTC,CASSSWDEQFF
TRBV10-2,TRBJ1-1,TRBD1,many,TGCGCCAGCAGGGATACCGGGACAGGGGTACCCGCAGCTTTCTTT,CASRDTGTGVPAAFF
TRBV24-1,TRBJ2-5,TRBD1,many,TGTGCCACCAGTGCTCGGACAGGGGACCAAGAGACCCAGTACTTC,CATSARTGDQETQYF
TRBV11-1,TRBJ1-1,TRBD1,few,TGTGCCAGCAGCTTACTCCGGGACAGCACTGAAGCTTTCTTT,CASSLLRDSTEAFF
TRBV5-1,TRBJ2-7,-,-,TGCGCCAGCAGCTTGGCCCCAGGGACTGGCGACGAGCAGTACTTC,CASSLAPGTGDEQYF
TRBV7-3,TRBJ2-5,-,few,TGTGCCAGCAGCCGCACAGGGTTCCAAGAGACCCAGTACTTC,CASSRTGFQETQYF
TRBV9,TRBJ2-1,-,-,TGTGCCAGCAGCGTAGGGCTGCTGGGGGAGCAGTTCTTC,CASSVGLLGEQFF
TRBV20-1,TRBJ2-1,TRBD1,-,TGCAGTGCTAGAGATTTGACAGGGTACTACAATGAGCAGTTCTTC,CSARDLTGYYNEQFF
TRBV2,TRBJ2-7,-,many,TGTGCCAGCAGTGATCGACTCCCCCCCGAGCAGTACTTC,CASSDRLPPEQYF